This TCR beta chain was identified in a study of early T cells in non-severe SARS-CoV-2 infection. Turning to the study itself: Sequencing used unsorted whole-blood bulk RNA, so chains lack pairing.

Individual cDNA molecules were tagged with unique molecular identifiers. TCRdb called the 5' RACE reads again in MiXCR, with one record for every CDR3 protein. The data show around 57,000 distinct CDR3 sequences, approximately 12% seen once. This clonotype was detected a few times. Germline CDR1 reads SGHTA; CDR2 reads FQGNSA. The CDR3 contains 15 residues. Trimming pared 1 base from V and 4 bases from J, leaving 12 bases between. What was sequenced was whole blood. The clonotype comes from an adult who was a healthcare worker with PCR-confirmed SARS-CoV-2 infection or an uninfected control (not recorded which). This chain links TRBV7-2 with TRBJ2-3; perhaps TRBD2 as D (6 bases). In DNA, the CDR3 is TGTGCCAGCAGCTTAGTGGGTAGCGGTGCAGATACGCAGTATTTT. The encoded protein is CASSLVGSGADTQYF.